This T cell receptor (beta chain) was sequenced for a study of regulatory T cells in long-lasting Graves disease (dated by TCRdb to the early 2020s). As for the study more broadly: Persistent Graves' disease was defined as persistently positive TSH receptor autoantibodies together with antithyroid drug treatment for over 5 years. Patients with persistent Graves' disease were compared with patients with newly diagnosed Graves' disease using TCR sequencing and RNA sequencing of peripheral blood. The study was registered as a clinical trial and conducted in China. TCR sequencing covered around 13 persistent and some 20 newly diagnosed Graves' disease patients, about 35 samples in total. On average, persistent Graves' disease patients in the clinical cohort had been on antithyroid drugs for about 10.3 years. What the authors observed across the whole study: Persistent disease showed preferential use of TRBV28, TRBJ1-2 and TRBJ2-5, whereas newly diagnosed disease favored TRBV20-1 and TRBJ2-1. Lower TCR Shannon entropy and fewer highly expanded clones were observed in persistent Graves' disease patients than in newly diagnosed patients, which suggested clonal expansion. Sequencing and analysis were limited to the TCR beta chain. A larger number of public clonotypes was shared among persistent patients (fewer than 3,000) than among newly diagnosed patients (roughly 970). As a limitation, the authors acknowledged that the small sample size may reduce accuracy. Because the primary lesion, thyroid tissue, could not be accessed, the study looked at peripheral blood alone.

This clonotype has only a few counts. Its cognate antigen has yet to be identified. Base-call qualities are not available, and no considerably larger clone is one nucleotide away. Library generation was performed with multiplex PCR. Sequencing was carried out with an Illumina HiSeq 4000. To build TCR beta libraries, CDR3 regions were amplified by Arm-PCR using iRepertoire HTBI primers. Before sequencing, the PCR products went through gel purification. In the source study's methods: A total of some 65 TRBV and more than twelve TRBJ segments were identified across samples and were used for gene usage analysis of CDR3 amino acid clonotypes. Filtered high-quality paired reads were merged into contigs using COPE and FqMerger. BLAST was used to align contigs to IMGT TRBV, TRBD and TRBJ reference genes, with CDR3 defined following IMGT. Any clonotype with a frequency above 0.1% was classified as a highly expanded clone. Shannon entropy served as the measure of repertoire diversity, while the Gini coefficient captured V-J evenness. A clonotype was considered public if more than one individual shared it. TCRdb ran its own pipeline on the public reads, namely fastp trimming at Q25 and MiXCR clone calling, and kept in-frame beta chains. Rows merge per CDR3 protein into single entries with the most common DNA and genes. TCRdb's processing, not the study's, gives the V and J calls here. This sample has about 430,000 distinct CDR3 sequences in its table, and roughly 21% of those were observed once. 14% of the sample goes to the ten largest clones.

Including the terminal cysteine and phenylalanine, the CDR3 comprises 15 residues. The DNA shown is the 45-base CDR3, in frame from base 1. According to the germline V gene (reference sequence), CDR1 reads DFQATT and CDR2 reads SNEGSKA. Trimming at the junction amounts to 1 base on V and 10 bases on J, and the germline ends lie 17 bases apart. The time point label on this specimen signifies: persistent/refractory GD, antithyroid drugs over 5 years with positive TRAb. For both TCR sequencing and RNA sequencing, RNA was extracted from PBMCs in TRIzol. The diagnosis of Graves' disease was made according to American Thyroid Association guidelines. Patients were recruited from an endocrinology department in Xi'an, China. Each patient gave 9 to 10 milliliters of peripheral blood, collected in an EDTA anticoagulant tube. Ficoll Paque Plus density gradient separation was used to isolate PBMCs, and no additional T cell sorting was done. An Agilent 2100 Bioanalyzer and agarose gel were used to assess RNA quality, and a NanoDrop 2000 was used to measure RNA concentration.

This TCR came from a female donor with Graves disease. Sequences were derived from peripheral blood mononuclear cells (PBMCs), sampled when the disease was refractory, from a patient treated with antithyroid drugs. The chain links TRBV20-1 with TRBJ1-6, with TRBD1 tentatively as D gene (5 bases match). In nucleotides, the sequence is TGCAGTGCTAGAGCGGCGGGACCGATCGGATCACCCCTCCACTTT. It codes for CSARAAGPIGSPLHF.